These 31 T cell receptor beta chains share one sample of origin, sequenced in a study of blood T cell repertoires in COVID-19 (dated by TCRdb to the early 2020s). Library preparation used the immunoSEQ multiplex PCR assay. As stored in TCRdb, this immuneACCESS dataset retains in-frame rearrangements with V and J assigned. A fraction of the clones does not appear; measured against another copy, unresolved V genes explain less than half of the discrepancy, and the remainder lacks a known reason. Recorded for this sample are approximately 500,000 clones; less than 90% of them occurred a single time. 7.8% of the sample lies in the top ten. Sample: peripheral blood. Receptor source: a woman in her 50s with COVID-19, enrolled during active disease.

The rearrangement uses TRBV9 and TRBJ2-3, with TRBD2 as a possible D gene (6 bases). This CDR3 contains 14 residues. Germline assignment: CDR1 SGDLS and CDR2 YYNGEE. V lost 0 bases to trimming and J lost 4 bases, with 9 bases between them. As DNA, the CDR3 is TGTGCCAGCAGCGTAGGGGGGGTCCCAGATACGCAGTATTTT. It is translated as CASSVGGVPDTQYF.

The chain employs TRBV21-1 and TRBJ1-5; the D call of TRBD1 is as the table states it, not checked on the DNA. TRBV21-1 counts as a pseudogene. This CDR3 comprises 14 residues. The CDR3 here is CASSPGQGDQPQHF. Here the CDR3 DNA reads TGTGCCAGCAGCCCGGGACAGGGGGATCAGCCCCAGCATTTT.

The V gene is TRBV6-5, the J gene TRBJ1-1; no definite D call. CDR1 and CDR2 (germline): MNHEY, SVGAGI. V lost 2 bases and J 6 bases, leaving 13 bases between the germline ends. The CDR3 totals 14 residues. The CDR3 sequence: CASSYISRVPEAFF. Written as DNA, the CDR3 is TGTGCCAGCAGTTACATTTCAAGAGTCCCTGAAGCTTTCTTT.

This chain's CDR3 is CATSEGGFTGELFF. The CDR3 DNA reads as TGTGCCACCAGTGAAGGGGGTTTCACCGGGGAGCTGTTTTTT. The rearrangement uses TRBV24-1 and TRBJ2-2; perhaps TRBD1 as D (6 bases). CDR3 length: 14 amino acids. CDR1 is KGHDR, CDR2 SFDVKD, per germline. Between the trimmed V and J ends, which lost 4 bases and 4 bases, there was a span of 9 bases.

J is TRBJ1-1 and V is TRBV3-1 (or the pseudogene TRBV3-2); 7 bases map to TRBD1. After removal of 4 bases from V and 1 base from J, the junction contained 0 bases not matched to a gene. Per the germline V gene, CDR1 is LGHDT and CDR2 is YNNKEL (reference sequence). The CDR3 covers 13 residues. Written as DNA, the CDR3 is TGTGCCAGCAGCCGACAGGGGAACACTGAAGCTTTCTTT. It yields the protein CASSRQGNTEAFF.

This chain connects TRBV2 to TRBJ1-5, with TRBD1 as a possible D gene (5 bases). This CDR3 contains 11 residues. The germline V gene encodes CDR1 SNHLY and CDR2 FYNNEI. Trimming removed 6 bases from V and 9 bases from J, with 9 bases in between. In nucleotides, the CDR3 is TGTGCCAGCAGCTTCCAGGGGCCCCAGCATTTT. It encodes CASSFQGPQHF.

This chain links TRBV6-5 with TRBJ1-2, with D perhaps TRBD1 (5 bases). The length of the CDR3 is 13 residues. Germline lookup yields CDR1 MNHEY and CDR2 SVGAGI. V was shortened by 2 bases and J by 4 bases, with 8 bases between the two germline ends. The CDR3 sequence: CASSYGRVYGYTF. The CDR3 DNA sequence: TGTGCCAGCAGTTACGGCAGGGTCTATGGCTACACCTTC.

The chain carries TRBV9 and TRBJ1-3; TRBD1 agrees at 8 bases. Germline values: CDR1 SGDLS, CDR2 YYNGEE. The trim removed 0 bases at V and 4 bases at J, leaving 6 bases unmatched. There are 16 residues in the CDR3. The CDR3 loop is CASSVEGTGWGNTIYF. The CDR3 DNA follows: TGTGCCAGCAGCGTAGAAGGGACAGGATGGGGAAACACCATATATTTT.

This chain uses TRBV5-1 with TRBJ2-2; D remains unclear. V was pared by 0 bases and J by 0 bases, with 9 bases between. Germline V lookup: CDR1 SGHRS, CDR2 YFSETQ. CDR3 length equals 16 residues. The CDR3 DNA follows: TGCGCCAGCAGCTTGGGGCCGTTCGCGAACACCGGGGAGCTGTTTTTT. It is translated as CASSLGPFANTGELFF.

The chain recombines TRBV5-1 with TRBJ1-2; 7 bases align to TRBD1. V dropped 4 bases and J dropped 6; count of bases not matched to a gene: 9. In germline, CDR1 is SGHRS, CDR2 YFSETQ. The CDR3 length is 14 residues. As DNA, the CDR3 is TGCGCCAGCAGCAGCCAACAGGGGAGAGATGGCTACACCTTC. This encodes CASSSQQGRDGYTF.

CDR3 protein: CASSERTGEAFF. DNA for the CDR3: TGCGCCAGCAGCGAAAGGACAGGTGAAGCTTTCTTT. The V gene is TRBV4-1, the J gene TRBJ1-1, with 7 bases that match TRBD1. The CDR3 is 12 amino acids. V was pared by 5 bases and J by 7 bases, with 4 bases of the junction left unmatched. Germline V gene lookup returns CDR1 MGHRA and CDR2 YSYEKL.

The chain links TRBV9 to TRBJ2-5, with 14 bases fitting TRBD2. Trimming at V came to 0 bases and at J to 4 bases, leaving 8 bases not matched to a gene. The CDR3 covers 18 residues. Germline V gene data show CDR1 as SGDLS and CDR2 as YYNGEE. The CDR3 bases are TGTGCCAGCAGCGTAGGACTAGCGGGGGGGCCTTGGAGAGAGACCCAGTACTTC. Protein product: CASSVGLAGGPWRETQYF.

The chain is built from TRBV12-3 or TRBV12-4 and TRBJ1-1; D is possibly TRBD1 (5 bases). The V and J ends lost 6 bases and 4 bases respectively, with 12 bases between them. The CDR3 runs 13 residues. CDR3 sequence reads: CASSPREATEAFF. The DNA of the CDR3 is TGTGCCAGCAGCCCCAGGGAAGCCACTGAAGCTTTCTTT.

The chain recombines TRBV9 with TRBJ1-6; D unresolved. Trimming pared 3 bases from V and 6 bases from J, leaving 13 bases between. This CDR3 has 15 amino acids. The V gene's germline CDR1 is SGDLS and CDR2 YYNGEE. The CDR3 nucleotides are TGTGCCAGCAGCGCGCCAGGATTGGGTAATTCACCCCTCCACTTT. It encodes CASSAPGLGNSPLHF.

The V and J genes are TRBV21-1 and TRBJ2-1; TRBD1 reflects the table's D call only, with no check against the DNA. TRBV21-1 is marked as a pseudogene. The CDR3 extends over 18 amino acids. In DNA form, the CDR3 reads TGTGCCAGCAGCAAAGTAAAGACAGGGGAGTGCTCCTACAATGAGCAGTTCTTC. It yields the protein CASSKVKTGECSYNEQFF.

V usage is TRBV18 and J usage is TRBJ1-2; 8 bases are a match to TRBD1. The germline gives CDR1 KGHSH, CDR2 LQKENI. The V segment lost 1 base and the J segment 8 bases; nucleotides outside the gene matches: 9. The CDR3 extends over 15 amino acids. The CDR3 sequence: CASSPQDGQGVGYTF. DNA of the CDR3: TGTGCCAGCTCACCACAGGATGGACAGGGTGTCGGCTACACCTTC.

This clone was observed once. The chain couples TRBV27 to TRBJ1-2, with D maybe TRBD1 (6 bases). The CDR3 covers 12 residues. Germline V CDR1 and CDR2: MNHEY, SMNVEV (reference sequence). V was trimmed by 8 bases and J by 8 bases, leaving 15 bases between them. The CDR3 DNA sequence: TGTGCCAGCCGCACAGGGTTGAGGGGCTACACCTTC. Translation: CASRTGLRGYTF.

This clone appeared once. This sample also contains other DNA sequences that code for the same CDR3. The chain joins TRBV7-2 to TRBJ1-1; possibly TRBD1 for D (6 bases). Trimming stripped 5 bases from V and 5 bases from J, with 12 bases between. CDR1 is SGHTA, CDR2 FQGNSA, per germline. The CDR3 runs to 13 residues. Written as DNA, the CDR3 is TGTGCCAGCAGCCCGGGAGGGGGAACTGAAGCTTTCTTT. It encodes CASSPGGGTEAFF. The variable domain in full, with the rest retrieved from reference TRBV7-2 and TRBJ1-1, is GAGVSQSPSNKVTEKGKDVELRCDPISGHTALYWYRQSLGQGLEFLIYFQGNSAPDKSGLPSDRFSAERTGGSVSTLTIQRTQQEDSAVYLCASSPGGGTEAFFGQGTRLTVV.

The chain combines TRBV2 with TRBJ1-2; tentatively, D is TRBD1 (6 bases). The V end lost 4 bases, the J end lost 8 bases, and 11 bases lay between the germline ends. This CDR3 contains 12 residues. Germline CDR1 SNHLY, CDR2 FYNNEI. For the CDR3, the DNA is TGTGCCAGCAGTGGGGACATTCGGGGCTACACCTTC. This encodes CASSGDIRGYTF.

This rearrangement joins TRBV5-1 to TRBJ2-1, with 9 bases identical to TRBD2. Germline lookup yields CDR1 SGHRS and CDR2 YFSETQ. Trimming took 0 bases from V and 0 from J; bases not matched to a gene: 7. The CDR3 contains 18 residues. The CDR3 loop is CASSLGLSGRSSYNEQFF. Written as DNA, the CDR3 is TGCGCCAGCAGCTTGGGTCTTAGCGGGAGAAGCTCCTACAATGAGCAGTTCTTC.

V usage is TRBV18 and J usage is TRBJ1-1, with D perhaps TRBD1 (5 bases). Per the germline V gene, CDR1 is KGHSH and CDR2 is LQKENI. Between the trimmed V and J ends, which lost 2 bases and 1 base, there was a span of 20 bases. The CDR3 covers 18 residues. CDR3 residues: CASSPRGTLTTANTEAFF. CDR3 in DNA: TGTGCCAGCTCACCAAGGGGAACCCTCACTACCGCGAACACTGAAGCTTTCTTT.

The gene calls are TRBV24-1 and TRBJ2-1; 9 positions match TRBD2. The V gene end was trimmed by 1 base and the J gene end by 7 bases; junction bases not matched to a gene: 7. Germline V gives CDR1 KGHDR, CDR2 SFDVKD. This CDR3 contains 16 residues. The CDR3 sequence: CATSDFGRGGTNEQFF. CDR3 sequence (DNA): TGTGCCACCAGTGATTTTGGGCGGGGGGGCACAAATGAGCAGTTCTTC.

This clone appeared a few times. The chain joins TRBV18 to TRBJ1-1; D unclear. This CDR3 is built from 16 residues. Trimming removed 2 bases at V and 4 bases at J, with 17 bases between. Germline CDR1 reads KGHSH; CDR2 reads LQKENI. The CDR3 here is CASSPKDVLAGTEAFF. In DNA, the CDR3 is TGTGCCAGCTCACCAAAGGACGTCCTAGCGGGCACTGAAGCTTTCTTT. The whole variable domain, remainder taken from reference TRBV18 and TRBJ1-1, is NAGVMQNPRHLVRRRGQEARLRCSPMKGHSHVYWYRQLPEEGLKFMVYLQKENIIDESGMPKERFSAEFPKEGPSILRIQQVVRGDSAAYFCASSPKDVLAGTEAFFGQGTRLTVV.

The chain is built from TRBV2 and TRBJ1-1, with D maybe TRBD1 (6 bases). The germline V gene has CDR1 SNHLY and CDR2 FYNNEI. This CDR3 spans 17 amino acids. Deletions cut 7 bases from V and 3 bases from J, with 24 bases between. CDR3 protein: CASKIEGTTRWDTEAFF. CDR3 coding DNA: TGTGCCAGCAAGATAGAGGGGACAACCCGGTGGGACACTGAAGCTTTCTTT.

V gene TRBV14 combines with J gene TRBJ1-6; 7 bases line up with TRBD1. There are 14 residues in the CDR3. V gave up 3 bases and J gave up 7 bases; unmatched junction bases: 3. CDR1 is SGHDN, CDR2 FVKESK, per germline. Here the CDR3 reads CASSQGQPNSPLHF. The CDR3 region has the DNA TGTGCCAGCAGCCAGGGACAGCCAAATTCACCCCTCCACTTT.

Written as DNA, the CDR3 is TGTGCCAGCAGCCAATCGAGCAGGGGAGTCACTGAAGCTTTCTTT. This gives the protein CASSQSSRGVTEAFF. The chain couples TRBV16 to TRBJ1-1; possibly TRBD1 for D (6 bases). Per germline, CDR1 KGHSY and CDR2 FQNENV. This CDR3 has 15 residues. The V end was cut by 0 bases, the J end by 4 bases, with 12 bases between.

The chain uses TRBV5-1 and TRBJ2-1; D ambiguous. CDR1 is SGHRS and CDR2 is YFSETQ in the germline V gene. V was clipped by 0 bases and J by 9 bases, with 10 bases between them. The CDR3 consists of 13 residues. CDR3 in amino acids: CASSLDSPSEQFF. CDR3 nucleotide sequence: TGCGCCAGCAGCTTGGATAGTCCTAGTGAGCAGTTCTTC.

This rearrangement joins TRBV19 to TRBJ1-1; D remains unclear. The germline V gene has CDR1 LNHDA and CDR2 SQIVND (reference sequence). Between the trimmed V and J ends, which lost 3 bases and 3 bases, there was a span of 5 bases. The CDR3 spans 12 residues. The CDR3 is CASSISDTEAFF. DNA of the CDR3: TGTGCCAGTAGTATTTCAGACACTGAAGCTTTCTTT. Complete variable domain (other parts from reference TRBV19 and TRBJ1-1): DGGITQSPKYLFRKEGQNVTLSCEQNLNHDAMYWYRQDPGQGLRLIYYSQIVNDFQKGDIAEGYSVSREKKESFPLTVTSAQKNPTAFYLCASSISDTEAFFGQGTRLTVV.

V is TRBV3-1 (or the pseudogene TRBV3-2) and J is TRBJ1-1; D might be TRBD1 (6 bases). This CDR3 has 15 residues. Trimming stripped 0 bases from V and 6 bases from J, with 14 bases between. The germline CDR1 and CDR2 sequences are LGHDT and YNNKEL (reference sequence). This CDR3 is CASSQDRGGQAEAFF. CDR3 in DNA: TGTGCCAGCAGCCAAGATAGGGGGGGGCAGGCTGAAGCTTTCTTT.

This chain joins TRBV20-1 and TRBJ1-1; D perhaps matches TRBD1 (6 bases). CDR1 DFQATT and CDR2 SNEGSKA come from the germline V gene (reference sequence). The CDR3 covers 11 residues. CDR3 region: CIGQLNTEAFF. The CDR3 region has the DNA TGCATCGGACAGTTGAACACTGAAGCTTTCTTT.

The rearrangement uses TRBV30 and TRBJ1-5; D possibly corresponds to TRBD1 (6 bases). Germline V gives CDR1 GTSNPN, CDR2 SVGIG (reference sequence). The CDR3 is 14 residues long. V dropped 1 base and J dropped 4 bases, with 11 bases sitting between them. CDR3 residues: CAWSAGQKNQPQHF. In nucleotides, the CDR3 is TGTGCCTGGAGTGCCGGACAGAAGAATCAGCCCCAGCATTTT. The complete variable domain, with remaining parts taken from reference TRBV30 and TRBJ1-5, reads SQTIHQWPATLVQPVGSPLSLECTVEGTSNPNLYWYRQAAGRGLQLLFYSVGIGQISSEVPQNLSASRPQDRQFILSSKKLLLSDSGFYLCAWSAGQKNQPQHFGDGTRLSIL.